This T cell receptor beta chain emerged from a study of identical twins. CDR3 length: 13 residues. Per the germline V gene, CDR1 is SNHLY and CDR2 is FYNNEI. The ends were cut back, 6 bases at V and 0 bases at J, with 7 bases in the middle. A single record per CDR3 protein comes from TCRdb applying MiXCR to the 5' RACE reads. The repertoire holds 430,000 or so distinct CDR3 sequences, with 24% as singletons. These sequences were also reported in another study, on T cells expressing NK-cell markers.

The sequenced material came from CD4+ T cells sorted from blood. V usage is TRBV2 and J usage is TRBJ2-3; D not resolved. This sequence originates from a woman in her late teens or twenties in good health. The CDR3 sequence: CASRQQSTDTQYF. DNA for the CDR3: TGTGCCAGCAGACAACAGAGCACAGATACGCAGTATTTT.